The clone carrying this T cell receptor beta chain was seen only a few times. This sample was included in a study of early T cells in non-severe SARS-CoV-2 infection. The overall study: Sequencing input comprised bulk RNA from unsorted whole blood; chain pairing was not available.

Individually, cDNA molecules had unique molecular identifiers attached to them. TCRdb redid the calling of the 5' RACE reads with MiXCR, one entry per CDR3 protein. Here the sample spans some 70,000 distinct CDR3 sequences, approximately 12% being singletons. V lost 2 bases, J lost 1 base, and 11 bases lay in between. The CDR3 sequence is 15 residues long. Germline CDR1 reads SGHTA; CDR2 reads FQGNSA. Sequences were obtained from whole blood. This sequence joins TRBV7-2 and TRBJ2-5; D is undetermined. The TCR originated in an adult who was a healthcare worker with PCR-confirmed SARS-CoV-2 infection or an uninfected control (not recorded which). CDR3 DNA: TGTGCCAGCAGCTTATACCGGCAGCTCCAAGAGACCCAGTACTTC. Amino acid sequence: CASSLYRQLQETQYF.